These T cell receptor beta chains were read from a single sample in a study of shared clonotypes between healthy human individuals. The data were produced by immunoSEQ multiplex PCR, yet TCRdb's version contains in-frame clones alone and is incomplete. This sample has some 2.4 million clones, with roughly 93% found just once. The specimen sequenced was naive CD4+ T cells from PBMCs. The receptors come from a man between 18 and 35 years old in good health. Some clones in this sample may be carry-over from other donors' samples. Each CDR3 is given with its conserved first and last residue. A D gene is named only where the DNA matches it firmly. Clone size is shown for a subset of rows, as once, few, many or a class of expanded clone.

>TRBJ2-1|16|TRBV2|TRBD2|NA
CASSEERLAGFDEQFF
TGTGCCAGCAGTGAAGAAAGACTAGCGGGCTTCGATGAGCAGTTCTTC
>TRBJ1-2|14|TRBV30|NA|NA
CAWSDGWVPSGYTF
TGTGCCTGGAGTGACGGGTGGGTTCCCAGTGGCTACACCTTC
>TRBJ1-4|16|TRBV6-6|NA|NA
CASTDRTMTTNEKLFF
TGTGCCAGCACAGACAGGACCATGACAACTAATGAAAAACTGTTTTTT
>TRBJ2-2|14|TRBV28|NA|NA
CATPGQGNTGELFF
TGTGCCACCCCCGGGCAGGGGAACACCGGGGAGCTGTTTTTT
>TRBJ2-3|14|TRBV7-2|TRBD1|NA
CASSLGQGADTQYF
TGTGCCAGCAGCTTAGGCCAGGGGGCAGATACGCAGTATTTT
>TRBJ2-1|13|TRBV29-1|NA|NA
CSLGKNTYNEQFF
TGCAGCCTGGGGAAGAATACCTACAATGAGCAGTTCTTC
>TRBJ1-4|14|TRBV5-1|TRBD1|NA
CASSSGQGGEKLFF
TGCGCCAGCAGCTCGGGACAGGGGGGTGAAAAACTGTTTTTT
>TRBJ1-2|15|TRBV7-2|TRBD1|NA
CASSLGGQGREGYTF
TGTGCCAGCAGCTTAGGGGGACAGGGGCGCGAGGGCTACACCTTC
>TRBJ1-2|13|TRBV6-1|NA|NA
CASTPPGIYGYTF
TGTGCCAGCACCCCCCCCGGGATCTATGGCTACACCTTC
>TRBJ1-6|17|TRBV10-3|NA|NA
CAISESSVTAYNSPLHF
TGTGCCATCAGTGAGTCGAGTGTGACAGCTTATAATTCACCCCTCCACTTT
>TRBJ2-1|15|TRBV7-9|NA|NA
CASSFKGSSYNEQFF
TGTGCCAGCAGCTTCAAGGGTAGCTCCTACAATGAGCAGTTCTTC
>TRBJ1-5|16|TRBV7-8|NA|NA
CASSVKTDPYGKPQHF
TGTGCCAGCAGCGTCAAGACAGACCCGTACGGGAAACCCCAGCATTTT
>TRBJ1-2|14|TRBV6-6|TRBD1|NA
CASSRDRGNYGYTF
TGTGCCAGCAGCCGGGACAGGGGTAACTATGGCTACACCTTC
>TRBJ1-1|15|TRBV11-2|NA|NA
CASSLGSTVNTEAFF
TGTGCCAGCAGCTTAGGATCTACAGTGAACACTGAAGCTTTCTTT
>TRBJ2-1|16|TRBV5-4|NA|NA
CASSLGALRLVNEQFF
TGTGCCAGCAGCTTGGGCGCTTTGCGGCTAGTCAATGAGCAGTTCTTC
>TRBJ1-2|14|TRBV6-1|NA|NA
CASSELGGHYGYTF
TGTGCCAGCAGTGAATTGGGCGGACACTATGGCTACACCTTC
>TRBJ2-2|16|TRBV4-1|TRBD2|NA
CASSRRTSDNTGELFF
TGCGCCAGCAGCCGACGGACTAGCGATAACACCGGGGAGCTGTTTTTT
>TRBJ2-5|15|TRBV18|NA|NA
CASSPPGQAGETQYF
TGTGCCAGCTCACCACCGGGCCAGGCCGGAGAGACCCAGTACTTC
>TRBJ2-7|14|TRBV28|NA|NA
CATLSLSRPSEQYF
TGTGCCACACTCTCCCTATCTCGGCCGAGTGAGCAGTACTTC
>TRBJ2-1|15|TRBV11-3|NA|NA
CASSTLRGENNEQFF
TGTGCCAGCAGTACCCTGCGCGGGGAAAACAATGAGCAGTTCTTC
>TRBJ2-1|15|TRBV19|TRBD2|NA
CASSLGTSGGYEQFF
TGTGCCAGTAGCCTCGGGACTAGCGGTGGTTATGAGCAGTTCTTC
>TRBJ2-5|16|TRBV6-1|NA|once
CASSEALSGGKETQYF
TGTGCCAGCAGTGAAGCGCTTAGTGGCGGGAAAGAGACCCAGTACTTC
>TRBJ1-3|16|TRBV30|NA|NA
CAWSLLGANSGNTIYF
TGTGCCTGGAGTTTGTTGGGAGCCAACTCTGGAAACACCATATATTTT
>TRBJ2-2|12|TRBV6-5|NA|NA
CAAQPNTGELFF
TGTGCCGCCCAACCTAACACCGGGGAGCTGTTTTTT
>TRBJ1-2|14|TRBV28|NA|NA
CASSRAGAPRGYTF
TGTGCCAGCAGTCGAGCCGGGGCCCCTCGGGGCTACACCTTC
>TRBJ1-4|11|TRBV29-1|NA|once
CSGGEREKLFF
TGCAGCGGGGGGGAACGAGAAAAACTGTTTTTT
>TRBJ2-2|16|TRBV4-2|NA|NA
CASSPVRQLNTGELFF
TGTGCCAGCAGCCCGGTGCGGCAGTTAAACACCGGGGAGCTGTTTTTT
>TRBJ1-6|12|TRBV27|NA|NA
CAPSMENSPLHF
TGTGCCCCCTCCATGGAAAATTCACCCCTCCACTTT
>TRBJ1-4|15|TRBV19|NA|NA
CASSMQGIANEKLFF
TGTGCCAGTAGTATGCAGGGGATAGCTAATGAAAAACTGTTTTTT
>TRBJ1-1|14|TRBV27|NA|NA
CASSWASSNTEAFF
TGTGCCAGCAGTTGGGCTTCCTCGAACACTGAAGCTTTCTTT
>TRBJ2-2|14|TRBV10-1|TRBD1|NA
CASSAQGSTGELFF
TGCGCCAGCAGTGCACAGGGGAGCACCGGGGAGCTGTTTTTT
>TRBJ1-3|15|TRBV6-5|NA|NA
CASSPGEKPRSTIYF
TGTGCCAGCAGTCCCGGGGAGAAACCGCGGTCCACCATATATTTT
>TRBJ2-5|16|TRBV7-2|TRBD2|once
CASSLAVAGTQETQYF
TGTGCCAGCAGCTTAGCGGTAGCGGGGACACAAGAGACCCAGTACTTC
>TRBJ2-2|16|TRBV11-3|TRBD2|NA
CASSPGLAAHTGELFF
TGTGCCAGCAGCCCGGGACTAGCGGCCCACACCGGGGAGCTGTTTTTT